The rows below give T cell receptor beta chains drawn from one sample of a study of T cells in Graves' hyperthyroidism and ophthalmopathy. Each CDR3 protein gets one entry after TCRdb re-called the multiplex PCR reads with MiXCR. Found here are 350,000 to 400,000 distinct CDR3 sequences, approximately 15% of them singletons; the top ten hold approximately 11%. Sequencing input: blood. Every receptor here comes from an older woman with Graves' hyperthyroidism. Each CDR3 is given with its conserved first and last residue. A D gene is named only where the DNA matches it firmly.

TRBJ2-7 TRBV7-2 TRBD2 CASSPPSGLSYEQYF
TRBJ1-1 TRBV12-3/TRBV12-4 NA CASSPQLTGEAFF
TRBJ1-4 TRBV7-9 NA CASSLALGFPNEKLFF
TRBJ1-1 TRBV29-1 NA CSVAATGNMNTEAFF
TRBJ2-5 TRBV5-1 NA CASSAWGGAGETQYF
TRBJ2-3 TRBV30 NA CAWRGGAGADTQYF
TRBJ2-7 TRBV27 NA CASSSRVAGREQYF
TRBJ2-5 TRBV5-5 NA CASSSPGGWVETQYF
TRBJ2-4 TRBV7-3 NA CASSLEGVGNIQYF
TRBJ2-7 TRBV13 TRBD1 CASNRAGTVFYEQYF
TRBJ2-1 TRBV30 NA CAWSVPGQQFF
TRBJ2-7 TRBV28 NA CASKDPTISSYEQYF
TRBJ1-1 TRBV5-4 TRBD1 CASGGGEGARLAFF
TRBJ2-7 TRBV7-9 NA CASSPGRIEQYF
TRBJ2-5 TRBV19 TRBD2 CASSIDRGGGETQYF
TRBJ2-2 TRBV27 NA CASSRTTGELFF
TRBJ2-7 TRBV27 NA CASSLRLDSYEQYF
TRBJ1-2 TRBV5-4 TRBD1 CASSLPGQGVYGYTF
TRBJ1-2 TRBV29-1 NA CSVPPRGSYGYTF
TRBJ1-3 TRBV19 NA CASERTDSSGNTIYF
TRBJ1-2 TRBV20-1 TRBD1 CSASLTGTGTYGYTF
TRBJ2-1 TRBV7-9 NA CASSYLDFTRGNEQFF
TRBJ2-3 TRBV11-2 NA CASSLMGGDPTDTQYF
TRBJ1-3 TRBV20-1 NA CSARDRGAGNTIYF